This TCR beta chain was obtained from a study of T cells in Graves' hyperthyroidism and ophthalmopathy. Notes on the study in general: Ophthalmopathy was predicted by the model a median of roughly 6.6 months ahead of onset.

Ten or more counts support this clonotype. Its antigen is not identified. RNA transcripts yielded amplified TCR beta CDR3 regions. A set of HTBI primers served as the primers for a first-round RT-PCR of the TCR CDR3. Via MiXCR, TCRdb re-called the multiplex PCR reads, giving one row per CDR3 protein. The repertoire holds around 240,000 distinct CDR3 sequences, with 14% to 15% as singletons. Trimming pared 6 bases from V and 6 bases from J, leaving 24 bases between. Germline CDR1 and CDR2: SQVTM and ANQGSEA. This CDR3 is 16 amino acids long. Aged 18 to 65, the patients had hyperthyroidism that was newly diagnosed and had lasted under 2 months. Diagnosing involved the use of clinical symptoms, serum thyroxine and TRAb, thyroid ultrasound and orbital computed tomography. Blood was drawn at first hyperthyroidism diagnosis, before any ophthalmopathy symptoms.

The TCR was taken from a woman aged 40 to 49 with Graves' hyperthyroidism that later progressed to Graves' ophthalmopathy. The rearrangement uses TRBV29-1 and TRBJ2-1; the D gene could be TRBD1 or TRBD2 (5 bases each). Sequenced input: blood. Here the CDR3 DNA reads TGCAGCGTCGCCGGGACCTACGCTTCGTCCCTCAATGAGCAGTTCTTC. This gives the protein CSVAGTYASSLNEQFF.